The 10 T cell receptor beta chains below were found in one sample sequenced in a study of blood T cells in healthy people across ages. A second about 7 to 12 cycle PCR used barcoded and J-beta primers. Using its own MiXCR run on the 5' RACE reads, TCRdb lists one record per CDR3 protein. The sample has under 2 million distinct CDR3 sequences, about 32% seen once. Sequencing was carried out using blood. These receptors originate from a woman in her thirties in good health.

This clonotype was observed a few times. The chain has TRBV7-3 and TRBJ2-6; perhaps D is TRBD1 or TRBD2 (5 bases each). V was clipped by 5 bases and J by 0 bases, with 20 bases between them. The CDR3 consists of 19 residues. Germline CDR1 is SGHTA and CDR2 is FQGTGA. The CDR3 is CASSHRLGPESSGANVLTF. Here the CDR3 DNA reads TGTGCCAGCAGCCACCGCCTGGGACCCGAGTCCTCTGGGGCCAACGTCCTGACTTTC.

This chain uses TRBV6-6 with TRBJ1-5; possible D gene TRBD1, 6 bases. This CDR3 has 15 residues. The V and J ends lost 7 bases and 2 bases respectively, with 15 bases between them. The germline V gene encodes CDR1 MNHNY and CDR2 SVGAGI (reference sequence). Here the CDR3 reads CASTYGGAGNQPQHF. CDR3 bases: TGTGCCAGCACCTACGGGGGGGCTGGCAATCAGCCCCAGCATTTT.

This clonotype was seen a handful of times. This chain links TRBV6-1 with TRBJ2-1; no definite D call. Germline-derived CDR1 and CDR2 are MNHNS and SASEGT. V shed 4 bases and J shed 3 bases, with 7 bases lying between them. The CDR3 has 13 residues. The CDR3 DNA reads as TGTGCCAGCAGTGGCCCTAACTACAATGAGCAGTTCTTC. This gives the protein CASSGPNYNEQFF.

The J gene is TRBJ2-3, the V gene TRBV6-1; no definite D call. V lost 8 bases and J 3 bases, leaving 12 bases between the germline ends. CDR1 is MNHNS and CDR2 is SASEGT in the germline V gene. The CDR3 length is 13 residues. In DNA form, the CDR3 reads TGTGCCAGCTTCGGTACCCATACAGATACGCAGTATTTT. It encodes CASFGTHTDTQYF.

Turning to this clonotype: A much larger clone lies one base from this, so it may be a read error. Here the CDR3 DNA reads TGCGCCAGCAGCCAAGGATTGCGGGAGATCTCCGGGACCCAGTACTTC. Translating it yields CASSQGLREISGTQYF. The chain links TRBV4-1 to TRBJ2-5, with TRBD2 identical over 7 bases. Germline CDR1 is MGHRA and CDR2 is YSYEKL. The CDR3 is 16 residues long. The V and J ends lost 1 base and 7 bases, in that order; junction bases with no gene match: 12.

The chain couples TRBV20-1 to TRBJ2-7; 9 nucleotides line up with TRBD2. This CDR3 comprises 13 residues. The V and J ends lost 6 bases and 4 bases, in that order; junction bases with no gene match: 7. Germline assignment: CDR1 DFQATT and CDR2 SNEGSKA (reference sequence). The CDR3 nucleotides read TGCAGTGCGTGGACTAGCGAAAAGTACGAGCAGTACTTC. Amino acids: CSAWTSEKYEQYF.

The V and J genes are TRBV6-4 and TRBJ2-1; tentatively, D is TRBD1 (5 bases). With 3 bases removed from V and 4 bases from J, the gap between germline ends came to 13 bases. The germline V gene encodes CDR1 MRHNA and CDR2 SNTAGT. CDR3 length equals 15 residues. For the CDR3, the DNA is TGTGCCAGCAGTGAGGGGCAGGCCCCGTACAATGAGCAGTTCTTC. Amino acid sequence: CASSEGQAPYNEQFF.

Ten or more counts support this clonotype. The J gene is TRBJ2-5, the V gene TRBV27, with TRBD1 matching over 7 bases. CDR3 length: 13 amino acids. CDR1 is MNHEY, CDR2 SMNVEV, per germline (reference sequence). V lost 5 bases and J lost 6; bases outside the gene matches: 6. The CDR3 region has the DNA TGTGCCAGCAGTGCCGACAGGGTAAAGACCCAGTACTTC. Its protein is CASSADRVKTQYF.

This clonotype was seen a few times. One junction end does not reproduce the germline sequence, and a read error may be involved. The J gene is TRBJ2-1, the V gene TRBV5-1; no definite D call. This CDR3 region has 13 residues. The germline CDR1 and CDR2 sequences are SGHRS and YFSETQ. CDR3 in amino acids: CVSSPDMGNEQFF. DNA of the CDR3: TGCGTCAGCAGCCCAGATATGGGGAATGAGCAGTTCTTC.

As to this clonotype: A much larger clone lies one base from this, so it may be a read error. V usage is TRBV7-9 and J usage is TRBJ2-5; no clear D. Trimming shortened V by 5 bases and J by 2 bases, and 9 bases separated the two germline ends. Germline V gene sequence: CDR1 SEHNR, CDR2 FQNEAQ (reference sequence). The CDR3 contains 13 residues. The CDR3 DNA is TGTGCCAGCAGCCAGATAGGACAAGAGACCCAGTACTTC. This sequence encodes CASSQIGQETQYF.